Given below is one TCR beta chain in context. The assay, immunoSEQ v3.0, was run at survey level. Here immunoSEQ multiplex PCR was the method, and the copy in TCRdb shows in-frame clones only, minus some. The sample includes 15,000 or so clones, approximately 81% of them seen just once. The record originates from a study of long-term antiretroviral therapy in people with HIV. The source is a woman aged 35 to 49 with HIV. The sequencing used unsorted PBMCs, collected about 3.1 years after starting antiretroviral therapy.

The CDR3 is CASSPGGNEETQYF. As DNA, the CDR3 is TGCGCCAGCTCTCCGGGGGGAAACGAAGAGACCCAGTACTTC. V and J are TRBV5-1 and TRBJ2-5; 7 bases are shared with TRBD2. The CDR3 has 14 residues. Germline CDR1 is SGHRS and CDR2 is YFSETQ. The J segment lost 3 bases and the V segment lost 7 bases, leaving 9 bases of the junction unmatched.